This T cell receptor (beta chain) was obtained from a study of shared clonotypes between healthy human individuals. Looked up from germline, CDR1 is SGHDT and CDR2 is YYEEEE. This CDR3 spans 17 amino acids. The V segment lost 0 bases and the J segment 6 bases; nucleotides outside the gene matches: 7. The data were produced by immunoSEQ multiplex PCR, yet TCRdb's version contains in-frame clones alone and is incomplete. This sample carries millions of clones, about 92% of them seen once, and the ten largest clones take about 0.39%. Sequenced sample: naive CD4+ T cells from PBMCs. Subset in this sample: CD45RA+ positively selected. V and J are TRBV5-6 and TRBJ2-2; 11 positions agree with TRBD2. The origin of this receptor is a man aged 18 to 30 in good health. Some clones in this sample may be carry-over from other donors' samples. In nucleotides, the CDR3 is TGTGCCAGCAGCTTGGCACTAGCGGGGGTAGAGGCCGGGGAGCTGTTTTTT. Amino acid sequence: CASSLALAGVEAGELFF.